This T cell receptor beta chain was observed in a study of blood T cells in healthy people across ages. Looking at the study overall: About one barcoded TCR beta cDNA was captured per two T cells. The study's findings and limits: In the absence of known donor CMV status, changes in expanded clonotypes were possibly confounded. More naive CD4+ cells and higher diversity were found in long-lived than in aged donors.

Worth noting for this clonotype: What it binds is not known. A much larger clonotype is one base distant, so this may be a read error.

PCR was performed a second time for about 7 to 11 cycles using a sample-barcoded 5' primer and a J-beta primer mix. MiXCR, run by TCRdb on the 5' RACE reads, gives a single entry per CDR3 protein. The table includes fewer than 900,000 distinct CDR3 sequences, over 45% detected once. Germline lookup yields CDR1 MDHEN and CDR2 SYDVKM. There are 13 residues in the CDR3. Extractions gave at least 6 micrograms of total RNA per sample. The J gene is TRBJ2-3, the V gene TRBV28; 7 bases are shared with TRBD1. Sequenced input: blood. This clonotype was sampled from a woman aged 55-70 years in good health. The CDR3 loop reads CACQDRPADMQYF. Here the CDR3 DNA reads TGTGCCTGCCAGGACAGGCCAGCAGATATGCAGTATTTT.